The source of this T cell receptor beta chain is a study of T-cell memory formation after mild COVID-19. Study-level information: Clusters of TCRs were largely donor specific.

This clonotype came up a few times. The target antigen is unknown. TCRdb itself ran the 5' RACE reads through MiXCR, one entry per CDR3 protein. The sample includes more than 120,000 distinct CDR3 sequences, 15% to 20% of them seen just once. Regarding the study as a whole: Nothing confirmed that second-wave clones peaking on day 37 were specific for SARS-CoV-2. Among contracting clones, CD4+ were mainly CM/EM and CD8+ enriched in EMRA.

Germline V gives CDR1 SEHNR, CDR2 FQNEAQ (reference sequence). The CDR3 contains 14 residues. V shed 5 bases and J shed 7 bases, with 17 bases lying between them. The clonotype was recovered from an adult woman who had mild COVID-19 (a few samples of this study predate the infection). Cell type and time point are not known. This chain uses TRBV7-9 with TRBJ1-1; D is undetermined. Material for sequencing was PBMCs or a T cell subset sorted from them (not recorded which). CDR3 sequence reads: CASSAIGPRSEAFF. The DNA of the CDR3 is TGTGCCAGCAGCGCCATCGGCCCTAGGAGTGAAGCTTTCTTT.